This T cell receptor beta chain was recorded in a study of cytomegalovirus exposure and HLA in healthy donors. Study-level background: Earlier work reported 117 million unique TCR beta sequences from roughly 180 million T cells. Unique TCRs numbering about 87 million, obtained from HLA-typed donors, made up an early data release. Study-wide results and caveats: HLA-A and HLA-B allele assignments for most subjects were reportedly predicted accurately using TCR beta sequences.

Concerning this clone: Antigen specificity is unknown.

The PCR ran on 60 Vbeta and 13 Jbeta primers. Sequencing was performed with immunoSEQ multiplex PCR; in TCRdb, only in-frame clones are kept and a portion is missing. This sample has more than 150,000 clones, with 82% found just once. Trimming stripped 8 bases from V and 4 bases from J, with 11 bases between. The CDR3 has 13 amino acids. Per germline, CDR1 MGHDK and CDR2 SYGVNS. The sequence was collected from a man aged 40-49 years in good health and CMV-seronegative. The sequenced sample was PBMCs. The chain couples TRBV25-1 to TRBJ1-4; no firm D call. CDR3 region: CASHRVHNEKLFF. For the CDR3, the DNA is TGTGCCAGCCACCGGGTCCATAATGAAAAACTGTTTTTT.